Below, 30 T cell receptor beta chains from the same sample are listed, as sequenced in a study of OX40 agonist ivuxolimab in advanced cancers. The assay was immunoSEQ multiplex PCR, and TCRdb's table has in-frame clones only and misses some. The sample includes about 72,000 clones, roughly 90% of them seen just once. The material was CD4+ or CD8+ T cells sorted from blood, obtained in a trial of the OX40 agonist ivuxolimab. These receptors were taken from an adult with an advanced solid tumor such as melanoma, head and neck, liver or kidney cancer.

The chain carries TRBV19 and TRBJ1-1; 10 bases are shared with TRBD1. V lost 10 bases to trimming and J lost 7 bases; unmatched junction nucleotides: 18. The CDR3 has 16 amino acids. The germline gives CDR1 LNHDA, CDR2 SQIVND (reference sequence). The CDR3 DNA sequence: TGTGCCACCCATCCCGGGACAGGGGTTAACCCCCTTGAAGCTTTCTTT. This translates into CATHPGTGVNPLEAFF.

V usage is TRBV5-1 and J usage is TRBJ1-1; D may be TRBD1 (5 bases). This CDR3 is built from 15 residues. Germline loops: CDR1 SGHRS, CDR2 YFSETQ. Trimming pared 4 bases from V and 3 bases from J, leaving 16 bases between. The CDR3 DNA reads as TGCGCCAGCAGCCCGCTCGGAGACAGTGACACTGAAGCTTTCTTT. Amino acids: CASSPLGDSDTEAFF.

In its sample, this clone was seen once. The chain's CDR3 is CASSLAIGTTNEKLFF. The DNA of the CDR3 is TGTGCCAGCAGCTTAGCGATCGGGACGACTAATGAAAAACTGTTTTTT. The chain combines TRBV7-9 with TRBJ1-4; possibly TRBD1 for D (5 bases). This CDR3 contains 16 residues. Germline-derived CDR1 and CDR2 are SEHNR and FQNEAQ (reference sequence). V dropped 0 bases and J dropped 2 bases, with 10 bases sitting between them.

The rearrangement uses TRBV5-1 and TRBJ1-1; TRBD1 might be the D (5 bases). V lost 0 bases, J lost 1 base, and 13 bases lay in between. The CDR3 sequence is 16 residues long. The germline CDR1 and CDR2 sequences are SGHRS and YFSETQ. The DNA of the CDR3 is TGCGCCAGCAGCTTGGGAGGACACGGATCGAACACTGAAGCTTTCTTT. As protein: CASSLGGHGSNTEAFF.

This clone was picked up one time. The gene calls are TRBV11-1 and TRBJ2-3, with unresolved D. There are 13 residues in the CDR3. Looked up from germline, CDR1 is SGHAT and CDR2 is FQDESV (reference sequence). V lost 5 bases and J 0 bases, leaving 6 bases between the germline ends. CDR3: CASSKPSTDTQYF. In DNA, the CDR3 is TGTGCCAGCAGCAAACCAAGCACAGATACGCAGTATTTT.

This chain connects TRBV12-1 to TRBJ2-5; the DNA was not used to check the table's D call, TRBD1. TRBV12-1 is noted as a pseudogene. CDR3 length: 22 residues. The CDR3 spells CASSSHNITTGGVSTCQETQYF. The CDR3 DNA sequence: TGTGCCAGCAGCTCTCACAACATAACCACAGGGGGGGTATCGACCTGCCAAGAGACCCAGTACTTC.

The CDR3 nucleotides read TGTGCCAGCAGTGGACAGGGAGGGAATCAGCCCCAGCATTTT. It encodes CASSGQGGNQPQHF. V and J are TRBV2 and TRBJ1-5, with TRBD1 identical over 7 bases. Germline loops: CDR1 SNHLY, CDR2 FYNNEI. The CDR3 sequence is 14 residues long. The trim removed 4 bases at V and 4 bases at J, leaving 4 bases unmatched.

This sequence joins TRBV18 and TRBJ1-1, with D unresolved. CDR3 length: 16 residues. Looked up from germline, CDR1 is KGHSH and CDR2 is LQKENI. Trimming took off 4 bases at V and 0 bases at J, with 15 bases between the two ends. The CDR3 bases are TGTGCCAGCTCACTAGGATCTCACCTAATGAACACTGAAGCTTTCTTT. Its translation is CASSLGSHLMNTEAFF. The full variable domain, in which reference TRBV18 and TRBJ1-1 provide the parts outside the CDR3, is NAGVMQNPRHLVRRRGQEARLRCSPMKGHSHVYWYRQLPEEGLKFMVYLQKENIIDESGMPKERFSAEFPKEGPSILRIQQVVRGDSAAYFCASSLGSHLMNTEAFFGQGTRLTVV.

The chain joins TRBV7-2 to TRBJ1-1, with D unclear. In germline, CDR1 is SGHTA, CDR2 FQGNSA. With 3 bases removed from V and 0 bases from J, the gap between germline ends came to 11 bases. The CDR3 totals 15 residues. The CDR3 here is CASSFRSALNTEAFF. The CDR3 coding sequence is TGTGCCAGCAGCTTCAGATCAGCTTTGAACACTGAAGCTTTCTTT.

The chain employs TRBV19 and TRBJ1-1; D unclear. The V end lost 5 bases, the J end lost 0 bases, and 16 bases lay between the germline ends. This CDR3 contains 16 residues. The germline gives CDR1 LNHDA, CDR2 SQIVND (reference sequence). The CDR3 here is CASSPRRVFMNTEAFF. The CDR3 region has the DNA TGTGCCAGTAGTCCCCGCCGGGTGTTCATGAACACTGAAGCTTTCTTT. Filled out from reference TRBV19 and TRBJ1-1, the complete variable domain reads DGGITQSPKYLFRKEGQNVTLSCEQNLNHDAMYWYRQDPGQGLRLIYYSQIVNDFQKGDIAEGYSVSREKKESFPLTVTSAQKNPTAFYLCASSPRRVFMNTEAFFGQGTRLTVV.

The chain links TRBV30 to TRBJ2-7, with 8 bases matching TRBD2. V lost 7 bases, J lost 2 bases, and 1 base stayed unmatched. Germline loops: CDR1 GTSNPN, CDR2 SVGIG (reference sequence). The CDR3 contains 11 residues. The CDR3 DNA follows: TGTGCCTCGGGGGGGACCTACGAGCAGTACTTC. Protein sequence: CASGGTYEQYF.

The gene calls are TRBV6-6 and TRBJ1-1; D remains unclear. Per germline, CDR1 MNHNY and CDR2 SVGAGI (reference sequence). This CDR3 spans 13 amino acids. Trimming pared 8 bases from V and 0 bases from J, leaving 10 bases between. CDR3 protein: CASSLTMNTEAFF. CDR3 bases: TGTGCCAGCTCCTTAACCATGAACACTGAAGCTTTCTTT.

This rearrangement joins TRBV6-1 to TRBJ2-1; D remains unclear. V lost 8 bases, J lost 4 bases, and 15 bases lay in between. The CDR3 covers 14 residues. Per the germline V gene, CDR1 is MNHNS and CDR2 is SASEGT. CDR3 in amino acids: CASLPRRDYNEQFF. The CDR3 DNA follows: TGTGCCAGCCTACCACGTCGAGATTACAATGAGCAGTTCTTC.

J is TRBJ2-2 and V is TRBV19; D could derive from TRBD1 or TRBD2 (6 bases each). The CDR3 loop spans 16 amino acids. Germline V lookup: CDR1 LNHDA, CDR2 SQIVND (reference sequence). Trimming cost V 0 bases and J 5 bases, with 13 bases left between them. The CDR3 nucleotides read TGTGCCAGTAGTATAGAAGGGGGGAGCGGGACCGGGGAGCTGTTTTTT. Amino acid sequence: CASSIEGGSGTGELFF.

The chain has TRBV6-5 and TRBJ1-1; the D is unclear. Germline V gives CDR1 MNHEY, CDR2 SVGAGI. V dropped 5 bases and J dropped 1 base, with 14 bases sitting between them. The CDR3 consists of 15 residues. The CDR3 protein is CASSLNERQNTEAFF. CDR3 bases: TGTGCCAGCAGTCTGAATGAACGGCAGAACACTGAAGCTTTCTTT.

The chain employs TRBV6-5 and TRBJ1-2; D gene uncertain. The CDR3 totals 15 residues. Trimming stripped 0 bases from V and 0 bases from J, with 8 bases between. Germline CDR1 is MNHEY and CDR2 is SVGAGI. The CDR3 region is CASSYSGIANYGYTF. CDR3 nucleotides: TGTGCCAGCAGTTACTCGGGCATAGCTAACTATGGCTACACCTTC.

The J gene is TRBJ2-3, the V gene TRBV5-1, with D maybe TRBD1 (6 bases). The V end was cut by 4 bases, the J end by 9 bases, with 24 bases between. CDR1 SGHRS and CDR2 YFSETQ come from the germline V gene. This CDR3 contains 16 residues. In DNA, the CDR3 is TGCGCCAGCAGCCCCCCTGACTTGTCCGCAGGGGACACGCAGTATTTT. Residues: CASSPPDLSAGDTQYF. Based on the CDR3 plus reference TRBV5-1 and TRBJ2-3, the full variable domain is KAGVTQTPRYLIKTRGQQVTLSCSPISGHRSVSWYQQTPGQGLQFLFEYFSETQRNKGNFPGRFSGRQFSNSRSEMNVSTLELGDSALYLCASSPPDLSAGDTQYFGPGTRLTVL.

This chain connects TRBV11-2 to TRBJ2-7; the match to TRBD1 covers 12 bases. The CDR3 spans 15 residues. After removal of 3 bases from V and 6 bases from J, the junction contained 6 bases not matched to a gene. CDR1 SGHAT and CDR2 FQNNGV come from the germline V gene. CDR3 in amino acids: CASSFVGQGAGEQYF. The CDR3 DNA is TGTGCCAGCAGCTTTGTGGGACAGGGGGCTGGCGAGCAGTACTTC.

About this clone itself: One end of the junction varies from germline; a read error may be responsible. The V gene is TRBV11-2, the J gene TRBJ2-5; D not certain. The CDR3 covers 13 residues. Germline V lookup: CDR1 SGHAT, CDR2 FQNNGV. CDR3 loop: CASSLDPNPRPDF. As DNA, the CDR3 is TGTGCCAGCAGCTTAGACCCCAACCCAAGACCCGACTTC.

The chain carries TRBV4-1 and TRBJ2-7; 9 bases are shared with TRBD1. V dropped 2 bases and J dropped 4; count of bases not matched to a gene: 6. The CDR3 runs 15 residues. The V gene's germline CDR1 is MGHRA and CDR2 YSYEKL. CDR3 sequence reads: CASSQSGTGRYEQYF. In DNA, the CDR3 is TGCGCCAGCAGCCAATCCGGGACAGGGCGATACGAGCAGTACTTC.

The chain carries TRBV30 and TRBJ2-6, with D perhaps matching TRBD1 (6 bases). The V and J ends lost 3 bases and 13 bases respectively, with 16 bases between them. The CDR3 runs 13 residues. Germline CDR1 is GTSNPN and CDR2 is SVGIG (reference sequence). CDR3 coding DNA: TGTGCCTGGAGCCTTTTAGGGGGTAGGGTCCTGACTTTC. Protein product: CAWSLLGGRVLTF.

The chain employs TRBV6-1 and TRBJ1-2; D is uncertain. The CDR3 has 12 residues. Germline loops: CDR1 MNHNS, CDR2 SASEGT. V was pared by 0 bases and J by 5 bases, with 4 bases between. CDR3 coding DNA: TGTGCCAGCAGTGAAGCCGGTTATGGCTACACCTTC. This sequence encodes CASSEAGYGYTF.

This clone was seen a handful of times. The V and J genes are TRBV7-6 and TRBJ2-1; 13 bases map to TRBD2. J gave up 7 bases and V 5 bases, and 11 bases lay outside the gene matches. Germline V lookup: CDR1 SGHVS, CDR2 FNYEAQ. CDR3 size: 17 residues. The CDR3 nucleotides read TGTGCCAGCAGCCCATGGACTAGCGGGAGTAACGTAAATGAGCAGTTCTTC. It translates to CASSPWTSGSNVNEQFF.

This chain joins TRBV5-4 and TRBJ2-7; 9 bases agree with TRBD1. The J segment lost 5 bases and the V segment lost 2 bases, leaving 8 bases of the junction unmatched. This CDR3 is 15 amino acids long. Germline values: CDR1 SGHNT, CDR2 YYREEE (reference sequence). CDR3 sequence: CASSFGTGSLNEQYF. The CDR3 region has the DNA TGTGCCAGCAGCTTCGGGACAGGGAGCCTTAACGAGCAGTACTTC.

This rearrangement joins TRBV7-9 to TRBJ2-1; 12 nucleotides agree with TRBD2. The CDR3 sequence is 15 residues long. The germline V gene encodes CDR1 SEHNR and CDR2 FQNEAQ (reference sequence). V lost 3 bases, J lost 8 bases, and 5 bases stayed unmatched. The CDR3 loop is CASSFTSGRSDEQFF. Written as DNA, the CDR3 is TGTGCCAGCAGCTTTACTAGCGGGAGGAGCGATGAGCAGTTCTTC.

This chain connects TRBV28 to TRBJ2-7; 7 bases agree with TRBD1. Trimming cost V 5 bases and J 0 bases; bases outside gene matches: 7. The CDR3 extends over 15 amino acids. Germline V gives CDR1 MDHEN, CDR2 SYDVKM. The CDR3 DNA follows: TGTGCCAGCAGTCCGGGACAGTTAAGCTCCTACGAGCAGTACTTC. Translating gives CASSPGQLSSYEQYF.

The CDR3 here is CASSLWDGSNQPQHF. The CDR3 bases are TGTGCCAGCAGCTTGTGGGATGGGAGCAATCAGCCCCAGCATTTT. J is TRBJ1-5 and V is TRBV5-5, with D unclear. V was cut by 1 base and J by 1 base, with 9 bases left in between. The CDR3 covers 15 residues. Germline V gene data show CDR1 as SGHKS and CDR2 as YYEKEE (reference sequence).

The genes are TRBV5-1 and TRBJ2-2; 11 nucleotides match TRBD2. This CDR3 is built from 16 residues. Germline CDR1 reads SGHRS; CDR2 reads YFSETQ. The trim removed 4 bases at V and 1 base at J, leaving 3 bases unmatched. This chain's CDR3 is CASSRGTSGNTGELFF. CDR3 nucleotide sequence: TGCGCCAGCAGCCGGGGGACTAGCGGGAACACCGGGGAGCTGTTTTTT.

Points on this clone: Compared with germline, one end of the junction differs, possibly owing to a read error. This sequence joins TRBV7-7 and TRBJ2-5, with D possibly matching TRBD1 (5 bases). This CDR3 comprises 15 residues. Germline loops: CDR1 SSHAT, CDR2 FNYEAQ (reference sequence). The CDR3 region has the DNA TGTGCTAGCAGCTTAGGCCAGGGTAGACCCGAGACCCAGTACTTC. Translated, it gives CASSLGQGRPETQYF.

Here the CDR3 reads CASSYRGASHEQYF. In nucleotides, the CDR3 is TGTGCCAGCAGTTACAGGGGCGCATCCCACGAGCAGTACTTC. The chain couples TRBV6-6 to TRBJ2-7; possible D gene TRBD1, 5 bases. Trimming shortened V by 2 bases and J by 5 bases, and 13 bases separated the two germline ends. The CDR3 loop spans 14 amino acids. Germline V CDR1 and CDR2: MNHNY, SVGAGI (reference sequence).